These 12 T cell receptor beta chains were all obtained from the same sample, sequenced in a study of shared clonotypes between healthy human individuals. Produced via immunoSEQ multiplex PCR; TCRdb's table is partial and in-frame only. The table records about half a million clones, around three quarters of them present only once. Source material: PBMCs. These receptors all stem from a woman in her forties in good health. Some clones in this sample may be carry-over from other donors' samples.

Only one count was recorded for this clone. The rearrangement joins TRBV2 to TRBJ2-7; D is perhaps TRBD1 (6 bases). Germline loops: CDR1 SNHLY, CDR2 FYNNEI. CDR3 length: 17 residues. V lost 8 bases and J lost 0, with 23 bases in between. CDR3 DNA: TGTGCCAGCCTAGGAGTACTCACAGGGCCCTCCTCCTACGAGCAGTACTTC. Its translation is CASLGVLTGPSSYEQYF.

The chain recombines TRBV28 with TRBJ2-5, with 9 bases identical to TRBD2. J was trimmed by 5 bases and V by 6 bases; bases with no gene match: 16. From germline, CDR1 is MDHEN and CDR2 SYDVKM. The CDR3 is 17 amino acids. The CDR3 reads CASSYTSGSLHAETQYF. In DNA form, the CDR3 reads TGTGCCAGCAGCTATACTAGCGGGTCCCTTCATGCGGAGACCCAGTACTTC.

CDR3 sequence reads: CASSWADRYNEQFF. In nucleotides, the CDR3 is TGCGCCAGCAGCTGGGCCGACAGATACAATGAGCAGTTCTTC. The rearrangement links TRBV5-1 to TRBJ2-1; D may be TRBD1 (5 bases). V was pared by 3 bases and J by 4 bases, with 11 bases between. There are 14 residues in the CDR3. From germline, CDR1 is SGHRS and CDR2 YFSETQ.

V gene TRBV19 combines with J gene TRBJ2-7, with 8 positions matching TRBD1. CDR1 is LNHDA and CDR2 is SQIVND in the germline V gene (reference sequence). The ends lost 5 bases at V and 3 bases at J; junction bases unmatched: 12. The CDR3 consists of 16 residues. The CDR3 DNA is TGTGCCAGTAGTCCGGGACAGGAGCTCCCCGTCTACGAGCAGTACTTC. It is translated as CASSPGQELPVYEQYF.

The genes are TRBV7-2 and TRBJ2-5; no definite D call. V was trimmed by 2 bases and J by 3 bases, leaving 16 bases between them. CDR1 and CDR2 from the germline V gene are SGHTA and FQGNSA. The CDR3 runs to 16 residues. CDR3 loop: CASSLLAATTKETQYF. CDR3 coding DNA: TGTGCCAGCAGCTTATTGGCGGCGACCACTAAAGAGACCCAGTACTTC.

This clone was observed a handful of times. This chain links TRBV2 with TRBJ2-6; 7 bases are a match to TRBD1. The germline gives CDR1 SNHLY, CDR2 FYNNEI. The CDR3 totals 16 residues. V dropped 7 bases and J dropped 0; count of bases not matched to a gene: 6. CDR3 sequence reads: CASTGDSRSGANVLTF. The CDR3 DNA reads as TGTGCCAGCACTGGGGACAGTCGCTCTGGGGCCAACGTCCTGACTTTC.

Details on this clone: This specimen includes other DNA sequences encoding the same CDR3. The chain is built from TRBV5-1 and TRBJ2-2; no clear D gene. Germline V gives CDR1 SGHRS, CDR2 YFSETQ. The CDR3 covers 13 residues. The V and J ends lost 0 bases and 4 bases respectively, with 4 bases between them. CDR3 protein: CASSLAVTGELFF. In DNA form, the CDR3 reads TGCGCCAGCAGCTTGGCCGTCACCGGGGAGCTGTTTTTT.

The rearrangement uses TRBV14 and TRBJ2-7; no reliable D call. Germline CDR1 reads SGHDN; CDR2 reads FVKESK. CDR3 length: 15 residues. Trimming removed 0 bases at V and 3 bases at J, with 12 bases between. The CDR3: CASSQDRARNYEQYF. The CDR3, as DNA: TGTGCCAGCAGCCAAGATAGGGCTAGAAACTACGAGCAGTACTTC.

This chain's CDR3 is CASSETGDTDTQYF. CDR3 nucleotide sequence: TGTGCCAGCAGTGAGACAGGGGACACAGATACGCAGTATTTT. The chain links TRBV6-4 to TRBJ2-3; 8 nucleotides agree with TRBD1. The CDR3 runs 14 residues. V was clipped by 3 bases and J by 2 bases; unmatched bases: 1. The germline V gene has CDR1 MRHNA and CDR2 SNTAGT.

This clone was detected once. This chain uses TRBV21-1 with TRBJ2-1; TRBD2 is the table's D call and was not checked against the DNA. TRBV21-1 constitutes a pseudogene. This CDR3 spans 19 amino acids. The CDR3 DNA is TGTGCCAGCAGCAAACGGCTTGACTCGAGCGGGAGGGAAATCAATGAGCAGTTCTTC. Protein product: CASSKRLDSSGREINEQFF.

This sequence joins TRBV7-8 and TRBJ2-7, with a tentative D call TRBD2 (6 bases). The V end lost 5 bases, the J end lost 2 bases, and 13 bases lay between the germline ends. The CDR3 totals 14 residues. CDR1 is SGHVS and CDR2 is FQNEAQ in the germline V gene. CDR3 sequence (DNA): TGTGCCAGCAGCCCCGGCGGGGAGGCCTACGAGCAGTACTTC. Translation gives CASSPGGEAYEQYF.

The chain links TRBV28 to TRBJ2-7, with 10 nucleotides matching TRBD1. The CDR3 loop spans 15 amino acids. The germline V gene has CDR1 MDHEN and CDR2 SYDVKM. Trimming took 2 bases from V and 7 from J; bases not matched to a gene: 8. CDR3 amino acids: CASSLTDRGLGEQYF. The DNA of the CDR3 is TGTGCCAGCAGTTTAACCGACAGGGGGCTGGGGGAGCAGTACTTC.